This is a list of T cell receptor beta chains from one sample in a study of early T cells in non-severe SARS-CoV-2 infection. TCRdb ran MiXCR on the 5' RACE reads and lists one entry per CDR3 protein. The sample includes 60,000 to 75,000 distinct CDR3 sequences, 3.5% to 6% of them seen just once. The sequencing used whole blood, collected at baseline. The receptor set was obtained from an adult who was a healthcare worker with PCR-confirmed SARS-CoV-2 infection or an uninfected control (not recorded which). The donor label of this sample is uncertain. CDR3s leave out the opening cysteine and the closing phenylalanine or tryptophan. A D gene is named only where the DNA matches it firmly.

v_call,d_call,cdr3_aa
TRBV6-2/TRBV6-3,TRBD2,ASTGGLAMYEQY
TRBV18,.,ASSPSGDHNSPLH
TRBV28,TRBD1,ASSFGPLDRVDNEQF
TRBV10-3,.,AISDRTAQGNTIY
TRBV5-1,.,ARGTGI
TRBV5-6,.,ASSLRGASSYNEQF
TRBV28,.,ASSLELTEAF
TRBV9,TRBD1,ASSEDRGLGQPQH
TRBV7-3,.,ASSSGRMNTEAF
TRBV6-5,TRBD2,ASSLQRGEYQETQY
TRBV18,TRBD1,ASSPMGQGDGYT
TRBV2,TRBD1,ASSSDRARTEAF
TRBV12-3/TRBV12-4,.,ASSLGSNYEQY
TRBV28,TRBD1,ASSSPLGDRGVWSNQPQH
TRBV24-1,TRBD1,ATSESRQGPPYEQY
TRBV12-3/TRBV12-4,.,ASNSPGNEQF
TRBV27,TRBD1,ASRRQGAEYGYT
TRBV5-6,.,ASSPEAEETQY
TRBV7-9,.,ASSAELNEQF
TRBV29-1,.,SVPGSGEAF
TRBV11-2,TRBD1,ASSPDRSYSGNTIY
TRBV4-2,TRBD1,ASSRPDREDTEAF
TRBV20-1,.,SAQTSGEEKLF
TRBV4-2,.,ASSEGPGGAANEKLF
TRBV20-1,TRBD1,SAREGTGLDEQF
TRBV6-4,TRBD2,ASSATSGMDEQY
TRBV3-1,.,ASSQDRAGVGQPQH
TRBV28,.,ASPRALGTNTEAF
TRBV6-5,TRBD1,ASSTGQDKQY
TRBV24-1,.,ATSDSTDLGEQF
TRBV5-6,.,ASSLGTGGADTQY
TRBV10-3,.,AISMSSLNTEAF